This T cell receptor beta chain was captured in a study of graft-versus-host responses after intestinal transplantation. Study background: Those transplanted obtained multivisceral, liver-intestinal, or isolated intestinal grafts.

This CDR3 comprises 15 residues. Germline V gives CDR1 SGHAT, CDR2 FQNNGV. V lost 0 bases, J lost 2 bases, and 10 bases lay in between. Data came from immunoSEQ multiplex PCR; TCRdb stores just in-frame clones and leaves some out. This table has about 11,000 clones, under 40% appearing once. CFSE-labeled responder cells (about 200,000) were plated with about 200,000 irradiated, violet-dye-labeled stimulator cells. This sequence originates from a human patient who was an organ donor for intestinal transplantation. This chain joins TRBV11-2 and TRBJ1-2; D remains unclear. Sequenced here: alloreactive CD4+ T cells from a mixed lymphocyte reaction culture, sampled before transplantation. Subset of the sample: CFSE-low proliferating T cells sorted from approximately 6-day pre-transplant mixed lymphocyte reaction (GvH or HvG direction). CDR3 nucleotide sequence: TGTGCCAGCAGCTTAGAGAGGGCCGGGAACTATGGCTACACCTTC. Translation gives CASSLERAGNYGYTF.